A selection of T cell receptor beta chains follows, all from one sample in a study of radiation and T cells in renal cell carcinoma. Measured with immunoSEQ multiplex PCR; TCRdb has only the in-frame clones, and not every one. In the table there are about 59,000 clones, 60% to 85% of which are singletons. The sample was blood, taken from a patient whose treatment included radiotherapy and nephrectomy. These receptor sequences come from a man aged 55 to 69 with renal cell carcinoma. The CDR3 runs from the conserved cysteine through the conserved F or W. A D gene is named only where the DNA matches it firmly. Clone sizes are given selectively: once, few, many, or a class where the clone is expanded.

d_call	clone_size	v_call	j_call	cdr3_aa	cdr3_nt
.	.	TRBV11-2	TRBJ1-2	CASSLTGVSGGYTF	TGTGCCAGCAGCTTAACTGGAGTTAGTGGCGGCTACACCTTC
TRBD1	.	TRBV5-6	TRBJ2-7	CASSLVGTGYEQYF	TGTGCCAGCAGCTTGGTTGGGACAGGCTACGAGCAGTACTTC
.	.	TRBV10-3	TRBJ1-5	CAISESMGSGQPQHF	TGTGCCATCAGTGAGTCGATGGGGTCTGGACAGCCCCAGCATTTT
TRBD1	.	TRBV19	TRBJ1-2	CASSKQGPEDGYTF	TGTGCCAGTAGTAAACAGGGGCCTGAGGATGGCTACACCTTC
TRBD2	.	TRBV11-3	TRBJ2-7	CASAPGGSSYEQYF	TGTGCCAGCGCCCCGGGCGGGAGCTCCTACGAGCAGTACTTC
TRBD1	few	TRBV7-8	TRBJ2-4	CASRPLLPGQPQYF	TGTGCCAGCAGGCCGCTCTTACCGGGACAGCCACAGTACTTC
TRBD1	few	TRBV30	TRBJ1-5	CAWSTGTENQPQHF	TGTGCCTGGAGTACAGGGACAGAGAATCAGCCCCAGCATTTT
.	.	TRBV7-9	TRBJ2-3	CASSLAPITDTQYF	TGTGCCAGCAGCTTAGCCCCGATCACAGATACGCAGTATTTT
TRBD1	.	TRBV5-1	TRBJ2-3	CASSSNPTGTGTDTQYF	TGCGCCAGCAGCTCCAACCCGACAGGGACGGGCACAGATACGCAGTATTTT
TRBD2	.	TRBV10-3	TRBJ2-2	CTASGDTGELFF	TGTACCGCTAGCGGAGACACCGGGGAGCTGTTTTTT
.	.	TRBV6-5	TRBJ1-2	CASSYSRTVDYGYTF	TGTGCCAGCAGCTACTCCAGGACAGTGGACTATGGCTACACCTTC
.	once	TRBV7-3	TRBJ2-1	CASSLSTTSYNEQFF	TGTGCCAGCAGCCTTTCGACCACCTCCTACAATGAGCAGTTCTTC
.	few	TRBV2	TRBJ1-1	CASRDHSIGGTEAFF	TGTGCCAGCAGAGACCATTCGATTGGGGGCACTGAAGCTTTCTTT
.	.	TRBV7-6	TRBJ1-4	CASSLAQGRRVEKLFF	TGTGCCAGCAGCTTAGCGCAGGGTAGGAGGGTTGAAAAACTGTTTTTT
.	few	TRBV5-1	TRBJ1-1	CASSLEENTEAFF	TGCGCCAGCAGCTTGGAGGAGAACACTGAAGCTTTCTTT
.	once	TRBV30	TRBJ2-3	CAWSKGPILTDTQYF	TGTGCCTGGAGTAAAGGCCCAATTCTCACAGATACGCAGTATTTT
.	.	TRBV7-2	TRBJ1-2	CASSAGATANYGYTF	TGTGCCAGCAGCGCGGGGGCAACTGCTAACTATGGCTACACCTTC
TRBD1	.	TRBV10-3	TRBJ2-1	CAISGQGLGKNEQFF	TGTGCCATCAGTGGACAGGGTTTAGGAAAAAATGAGCAGTTCTTC
.	.	TRBV7-2	TRBJ2-3	CASSFLTSTDTQYF	TGTGCCAGCAGCTTCCTAACTAGCACAGATACGCAGTATTTT
TRBD1	.	TRBV5-1	TRBJ1-1	CASSRAGTGGAELTEAFF	TGCGCCAGCAGCAGAGCCGGGACAGGGGGCGCCGAGTTAACTGAAGCTTTCTTT
.	.	TRBV27	TRBJ1-5	CASSLSGSQPQHF	TGTGCCAGCAGTTTATCTGGGTCACAGCCCCAGCATTTT
.	.	TRBV27	TRBJ1-5	CASTVSWGSNQPQHF	TGTGCCAGCACCGTCTCATGGGGTAGCAATCAGCCCCAGCATTTT
TRBD2	.	TRBV9	TRBJ2-7	CASGGAGSYEQYF	TGTGCCTCCGGGGGGGCAGGGTCCTACGAGCAGTACTTC
.	once	TRBV7-2	TRBJ2-7	CASSWGAGTLEQYF	TGTGCCAGCAGTTGGGGGGCCGGGACGCTCGAGCAGTACTTC
.	.	TRBV6-1	TRBJ1-2	CASSEATVANYGYTF	TGTGCCAGCAGTGAAGCGACAGTAGCTAACTATGGCTACACCTTC
TRBD1	.	TRBV7-7	TRBJ1-1	CASSPLGQLNTEAFF	TGTGCCAGCAGCCCGTTGGGACAGCTGAACACTGAAGCTTTCTTT
.	.	TRBV15	TRBJ2-2	CATSIGPLSGELFF	TGTGCCACCAGCATCGGACCTCTGTCCGGGGAGCTGTTTTTT
TRBD1	.	TRBV11-2	TRBJ2-1	CASSLGQTNEQFF	TGTGCCAGCAGCCTGGGACAGACGAATGAGCAGTTCTTC
.	.	TRBV9	TRBJ1-1	CASSASNRVLNTEAFF	TGTGCCAGCAGCGCCTCAAACAGGGTTTTGAACACTGAAGCTTTCTTT
.	.	TRBV6-5	TRBJ1-2	CASSYPFGGYTF	TGTGCCAGCAGTTACCCGTTTGGGGGCTACACCTTC
TRBD2	.	TRBV7-9	TRBJ2-3	CASRLAGDRDTQYF	TGTGCCAGCAGACTAGCGGGAGATAGGGATACGCAGTATTTT
.	.	TRBV2	TRBJ2-3	CASSYILATDTQYF	TGTGCCAGCAGTTATATACTAGCTACAGATACGCAGTATTTT
.	.	TRBV5-1	TRBJ2-4	CASSPRETEWQRNIQYF	TGCGCCAGCAGCCCACGCGAAACAGAATGGCAGCGAAACATTCAGTACTTC